This TCR beta chain came from a study of control samples from healthy donors and cancer patients. TCRdb's copy holds only in-frame clones and misses some; the assay was immunoSEQ multiplex PCR. The table shows 170,000 or so clones, with around 94% occurring only once. Per the germline V gene, CDR1 is MNHEY and CDR2 is SVGAGI. The length of the CDR3 is 15 residues. The V end was cut by 0 bases, the J end by 6 bases, with 11 bases between. This receptor was taken from a woman between 18 and 30 years old in good health. The source material was blood. The chain couples TRBV6-5 to TRBJ1-4; D ambiguous. CDR3 sequence (DNA): TGTGCCAGCAGTTACTCTGGTGACACCGATGAAAAACTGTTTTTT. It codes for CASSYSGDTDEKLFF.